This TCR beta chain was captured in a study of T cells in Graves' hyperthyroidism and ophthalmopathy. There are 10 residues in the CDR3. The germline V gene has CDR1 MNHNS and CDR2 SASEGT. V lost 6 bases to trimming and J lost 6 bases, with 4 bases between them. The CDR3 regions of TCR beta were amplified from RNA transcripts. HTBI primers were employed in a first-round RT-PCR of the TCR CDR3. One entry per CDR3 protein results from TCRdb running MiXCR on the multiplex PCR reads. The sample shows about half a million distinct CDR3 sequences, about 15% of them seen only once. Used for diagnoses were clinical symptoms, serum thyroxine and TRAb, thyroid ultrasound and orbital computed tomography.

The receptor comes from a young woman with Graves' ophthalmopathy. Sequences were obtained from blood. The chain combines TRBV6-1 with TRBJ2-3; the D is unclear. CDR3 bases: TGTGCCAGCAGACCGGATACGCAGTATTTT. It encodes CASRPDTQYF.